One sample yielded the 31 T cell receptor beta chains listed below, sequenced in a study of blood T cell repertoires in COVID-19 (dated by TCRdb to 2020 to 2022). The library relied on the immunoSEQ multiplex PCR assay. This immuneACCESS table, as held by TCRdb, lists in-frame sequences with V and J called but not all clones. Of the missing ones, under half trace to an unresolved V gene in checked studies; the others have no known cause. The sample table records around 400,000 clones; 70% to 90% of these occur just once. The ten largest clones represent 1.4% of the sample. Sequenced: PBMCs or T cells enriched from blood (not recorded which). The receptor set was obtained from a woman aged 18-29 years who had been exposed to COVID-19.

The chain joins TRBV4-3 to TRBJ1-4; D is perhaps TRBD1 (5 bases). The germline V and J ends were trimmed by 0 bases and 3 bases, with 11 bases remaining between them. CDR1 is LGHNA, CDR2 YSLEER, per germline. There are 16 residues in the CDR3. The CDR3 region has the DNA TGCGCCAGCAGCCAAGAAGGGGTCAGCGCTAATGAAAAACTGTTTTTT. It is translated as CASSQEGVSANEKLFF.

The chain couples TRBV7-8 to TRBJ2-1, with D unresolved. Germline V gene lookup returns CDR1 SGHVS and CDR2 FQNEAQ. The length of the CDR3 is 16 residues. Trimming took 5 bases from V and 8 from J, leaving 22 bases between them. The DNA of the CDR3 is TGTGCCAGCAGCACCAAGCATGAAGCCCTAAAAGATGAGCAGTTCTTC. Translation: CASSTKHEALKDEQFF.

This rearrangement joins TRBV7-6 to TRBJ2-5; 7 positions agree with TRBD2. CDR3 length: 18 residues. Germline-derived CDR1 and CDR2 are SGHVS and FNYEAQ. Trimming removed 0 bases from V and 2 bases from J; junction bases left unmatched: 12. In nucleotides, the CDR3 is TGTGCCAGCAGCTTAGCGTTGGCTAGCGGAGGGCCTCAAGAGACCCAGTACTTC. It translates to CASSLALASGGPQETQYF.

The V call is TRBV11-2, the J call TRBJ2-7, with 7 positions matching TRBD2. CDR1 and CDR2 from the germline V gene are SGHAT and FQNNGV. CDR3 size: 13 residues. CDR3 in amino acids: CASSLGVGRGPDV. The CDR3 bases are TGTGCCAGCAGCTTAGGGGTAGGGAGGGGTCCGGACGTC.

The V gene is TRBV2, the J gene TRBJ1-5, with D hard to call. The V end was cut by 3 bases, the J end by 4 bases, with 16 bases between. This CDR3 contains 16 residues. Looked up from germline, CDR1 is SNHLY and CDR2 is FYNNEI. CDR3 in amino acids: CASSDLGERDNQPQHF. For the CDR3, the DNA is TGTGCCAGCAGTGATCTGGGAGAAAGAGATAATCAGCCCCAGCATTTT.

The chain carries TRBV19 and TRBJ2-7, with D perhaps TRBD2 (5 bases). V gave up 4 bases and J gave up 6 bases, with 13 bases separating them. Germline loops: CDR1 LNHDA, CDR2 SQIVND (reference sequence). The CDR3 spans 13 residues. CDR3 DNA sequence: TGTGCCAGTAGTACCGCCCTGGGGAGCGAGCAGTACTTC. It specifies CASSTALGSEQYF.

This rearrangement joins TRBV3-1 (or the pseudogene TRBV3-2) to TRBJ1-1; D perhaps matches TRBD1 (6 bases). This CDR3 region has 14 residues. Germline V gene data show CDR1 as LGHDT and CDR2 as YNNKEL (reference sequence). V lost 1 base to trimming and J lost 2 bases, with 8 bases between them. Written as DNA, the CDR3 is TGTGCCAGCAGCCAAGGGGACATCAACACTGAAGCTTTCTTT. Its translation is CASSQGDINTEAFF.

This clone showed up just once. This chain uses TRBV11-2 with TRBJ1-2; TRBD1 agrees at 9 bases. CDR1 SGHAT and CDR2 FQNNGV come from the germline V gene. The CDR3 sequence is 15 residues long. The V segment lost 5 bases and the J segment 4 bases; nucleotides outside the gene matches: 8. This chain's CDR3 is CASSLIQGAIYGYTF. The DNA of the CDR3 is TGTGCCAGCAGCCTTATACAGGGGGCCATCTATGGCTACACCTTC.

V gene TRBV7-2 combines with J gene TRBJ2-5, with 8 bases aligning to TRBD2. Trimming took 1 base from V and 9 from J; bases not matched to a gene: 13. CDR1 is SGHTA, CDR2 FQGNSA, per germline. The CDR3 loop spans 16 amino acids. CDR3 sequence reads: CASSLGELAGIGAQYF. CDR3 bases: TGTGCCAGCAGCTTAGGAGAGTTAGCGGGGATCGGGGCCCAGTACTTC.

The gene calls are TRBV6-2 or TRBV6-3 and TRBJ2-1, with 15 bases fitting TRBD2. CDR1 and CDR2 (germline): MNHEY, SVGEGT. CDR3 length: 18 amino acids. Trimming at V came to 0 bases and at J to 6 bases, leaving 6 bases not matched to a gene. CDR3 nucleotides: TGTGCCAGCAGTTACTCAGGACTAGCGGGGGGGCCTAGCAATGAGCAGTTCTTC. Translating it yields CASSYSGLAGGPSNEQFF.

CDR3 residues: CASSDQAGGETQYF. In DNA form, the CDR3 reads TGTGCCAGCAGTGACCAAGCGGGGGGTGAGACCCAGTACTTC. The chain is built from TRBV6-4 and TRBJ2-5; TRBD2 agrees at 9 bases. After removal of 2 bases from V and 5 bases from J, the junction contained 3 bases not matched to a gene. Germline assignment: CDR1 MRHNA and CDR2 SNTAGT. This CDR3 comprises 14 residues.

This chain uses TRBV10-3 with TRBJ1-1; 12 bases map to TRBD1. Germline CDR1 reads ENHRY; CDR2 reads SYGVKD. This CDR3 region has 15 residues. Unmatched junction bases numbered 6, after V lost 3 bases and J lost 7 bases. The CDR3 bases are TGTGCCATCAGTGAAGGGACAGGGGGCGTGAATGAAGCTTTCTTT. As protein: CAISEGTGGVNEAFF.

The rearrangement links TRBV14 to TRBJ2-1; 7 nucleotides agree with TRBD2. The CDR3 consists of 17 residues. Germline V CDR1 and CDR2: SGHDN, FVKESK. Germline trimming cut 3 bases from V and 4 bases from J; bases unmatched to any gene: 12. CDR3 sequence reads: CASSHLDSGWVYNEQFF. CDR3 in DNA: TGTGCCAGCAGCCATTTGGATAGCGGGTGGGTTTACAATGAGCAGTTCTTC. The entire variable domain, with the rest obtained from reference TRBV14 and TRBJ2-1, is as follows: EAGVTQFPSHSVIEKGQTVTLRCDPISGHDNLYWYRRVMGKEIKFLLHFVKESKQDESGMPNNRFLAERTGGTYSTLKVQPAELEDSGVYFCASSHLDSGWVYNEQFFGPGTRLTVL.

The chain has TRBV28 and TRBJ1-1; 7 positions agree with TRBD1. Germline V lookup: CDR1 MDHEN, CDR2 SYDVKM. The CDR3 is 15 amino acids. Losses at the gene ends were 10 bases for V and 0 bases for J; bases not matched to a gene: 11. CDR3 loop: CAINAGQTMNTEAFF. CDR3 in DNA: TGTGCCATAAATGCGGGACAGACCATGAACACTGAAGCTTTCTTT.

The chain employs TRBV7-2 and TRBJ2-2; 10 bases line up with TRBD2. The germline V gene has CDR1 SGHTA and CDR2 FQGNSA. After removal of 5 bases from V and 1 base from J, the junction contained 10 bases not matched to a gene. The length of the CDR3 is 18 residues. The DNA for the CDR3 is TGTGCCAGCAGCGCACGCGCCTGGACTAGCGGGAACACCGGGGAGCTGTTTTTT. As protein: CASSARAWTSGNTGELFF.

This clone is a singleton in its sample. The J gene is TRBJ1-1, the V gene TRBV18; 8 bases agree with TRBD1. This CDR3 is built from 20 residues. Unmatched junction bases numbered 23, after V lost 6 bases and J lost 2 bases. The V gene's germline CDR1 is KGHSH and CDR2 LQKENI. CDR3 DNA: TGTGCCAGCTCTCTCGGACAGGGCTTAGGGGCCGATCTTAGAAACACTGAAGCTTTCTTT. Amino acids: CASSLGQGLGADLRNTEAFF.

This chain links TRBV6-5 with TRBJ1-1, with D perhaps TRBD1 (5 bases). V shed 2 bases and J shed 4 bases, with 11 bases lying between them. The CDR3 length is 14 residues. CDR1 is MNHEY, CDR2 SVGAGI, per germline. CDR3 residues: CASSYQGRGTEAFF. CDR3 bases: TGTGCCAGCAGTTACCAGGGAAGGGGCACTGAAGCTTTCTTT.

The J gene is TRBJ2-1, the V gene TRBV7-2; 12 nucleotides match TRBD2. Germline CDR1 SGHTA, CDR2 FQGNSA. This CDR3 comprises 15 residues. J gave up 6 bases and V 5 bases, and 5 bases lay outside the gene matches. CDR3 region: CASSLRLAGVNEQFF. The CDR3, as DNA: TGTGCCAGCAGCCTAAGACTAGCGGGAGTCAATGAGCAGTTCTTC.

The CDR3 loop reads CATSRDRNRGASGANVLTF. DNA for the CDR3: TGTGCCACCAGCAGAGATCGGAACAGGGGGGCCTCTGGGGCCAACGTCCTGACTTTC. This chain connects TRBV15 to TRBJ2-6, with 8 bases aligning to TRBD1. The trim removed 0 bases at V and 0 bases at J, leaving 7 bases unmatched. The CDR3 length is 19 residues. Looked up from germline, CDR1 is LNHNV and CDR2 is YYDKDF (reference sequence).

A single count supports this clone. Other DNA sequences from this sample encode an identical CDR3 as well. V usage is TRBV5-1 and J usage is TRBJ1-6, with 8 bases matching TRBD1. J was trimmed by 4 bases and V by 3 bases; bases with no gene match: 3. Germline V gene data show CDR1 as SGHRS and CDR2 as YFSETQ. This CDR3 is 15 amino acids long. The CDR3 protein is CASSSGTGYNSPLHF. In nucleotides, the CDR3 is TGCGCCAGCAGCTCCGGGACAGGTTATAATTCACCCCTCCACTTT.

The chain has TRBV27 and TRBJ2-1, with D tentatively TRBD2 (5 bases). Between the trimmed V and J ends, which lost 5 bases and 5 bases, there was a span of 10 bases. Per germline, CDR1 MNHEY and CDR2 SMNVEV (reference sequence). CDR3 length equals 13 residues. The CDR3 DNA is TGTGCCAGCAGTCTTTCGACTAACAATGAGCAGTTCTTC. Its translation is CASSLSTNNEQFF.

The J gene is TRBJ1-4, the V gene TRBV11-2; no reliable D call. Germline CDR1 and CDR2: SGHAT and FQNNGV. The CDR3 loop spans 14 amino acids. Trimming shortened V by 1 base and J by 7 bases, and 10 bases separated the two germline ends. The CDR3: CASSLGGLSEKLFF. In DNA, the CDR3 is TGTGCCAGCAGCTTAGGAGGGTTAAGTGAAAAACTGTTTTTT.

CDR3 nucleotide sequence: TGCGCCAGCAGTGAGTTCGGGCGGGGGCCTAGCACAGATACGCAGTATTTT. Translated: CASSEFGRGPSTDTQYF. V gene TRBV10-2 combines with J gene TRBJ2-3; possible D gene TRBD2, 7 bases. CDR1 and CDR2 (germline): WSHSY, SAAADI. The CDR3 is 17 amino acids. Trimming left V 1 base short and J 0 bases short, with 14 bases between.

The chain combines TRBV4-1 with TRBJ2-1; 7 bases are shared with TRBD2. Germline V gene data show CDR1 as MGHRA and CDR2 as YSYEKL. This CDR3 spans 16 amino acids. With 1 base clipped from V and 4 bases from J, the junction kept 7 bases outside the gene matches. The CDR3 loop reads CASSQVAGDAYNEQFF. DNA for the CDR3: TGCGCCAGCAGCCAAGTGGCGGGAGATGCATACAATGAGCAGTTCTTC.

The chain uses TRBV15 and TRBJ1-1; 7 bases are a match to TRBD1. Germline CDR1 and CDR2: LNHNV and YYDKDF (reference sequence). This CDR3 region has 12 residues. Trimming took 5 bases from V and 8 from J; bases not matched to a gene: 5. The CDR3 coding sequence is TGTGCCACCAGCGGACAGGATCCCGAAGCTTTCTTT. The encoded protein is CATSGQDPEAFF.

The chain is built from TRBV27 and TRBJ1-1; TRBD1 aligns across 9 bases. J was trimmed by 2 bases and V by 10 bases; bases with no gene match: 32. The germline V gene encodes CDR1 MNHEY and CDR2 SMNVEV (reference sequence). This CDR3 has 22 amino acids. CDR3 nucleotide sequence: TGTGCCACCATTTATGGGGGGAGGGACAGGGAGTTGCCCCAGACGGGAAACACTGAAGCTTTCTTT. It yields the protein CATIYGGRDRELPQTGNTEAFF.

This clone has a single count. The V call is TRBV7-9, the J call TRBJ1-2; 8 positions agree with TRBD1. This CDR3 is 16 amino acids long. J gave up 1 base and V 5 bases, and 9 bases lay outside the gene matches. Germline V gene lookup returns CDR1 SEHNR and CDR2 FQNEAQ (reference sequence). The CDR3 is CASSGAGGPDNYGYTF. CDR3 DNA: TGTGCCAGCAGCGGGGCAGGGGGCCCCGATAACTATGGCTACACCTTC.

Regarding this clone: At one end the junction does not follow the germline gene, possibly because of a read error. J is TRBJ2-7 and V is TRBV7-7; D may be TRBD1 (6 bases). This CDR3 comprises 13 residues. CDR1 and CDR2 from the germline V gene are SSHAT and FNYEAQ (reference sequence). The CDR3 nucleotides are TGTGCTAGCAGCTTAAACCAGGGGTCCGAGCAGTACTTC. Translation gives CASSLNQGSEQYF.

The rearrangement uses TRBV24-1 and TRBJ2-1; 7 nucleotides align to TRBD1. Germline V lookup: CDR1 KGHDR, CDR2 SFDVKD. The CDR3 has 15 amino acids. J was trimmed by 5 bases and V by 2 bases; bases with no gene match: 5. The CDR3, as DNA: TGTGCCACCAGTGATTGGGGTGGGACAGACAATGAGCAGTTCTTC. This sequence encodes CATSDWGGTDNEQFF.

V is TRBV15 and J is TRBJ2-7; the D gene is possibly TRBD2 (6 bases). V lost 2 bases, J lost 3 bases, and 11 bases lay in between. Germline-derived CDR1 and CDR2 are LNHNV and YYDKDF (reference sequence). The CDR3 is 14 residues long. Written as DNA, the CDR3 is TGTGCCACCAGCAGACCACTGGAGGGCTACGAGCAGTACTTC. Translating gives CATSRPLEGYEQYF.

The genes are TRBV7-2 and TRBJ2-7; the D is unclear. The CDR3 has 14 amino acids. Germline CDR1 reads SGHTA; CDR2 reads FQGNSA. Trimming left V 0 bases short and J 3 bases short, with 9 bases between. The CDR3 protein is CASSLATEYYEQYF. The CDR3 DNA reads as TGTGCCAGCAGCTTAGCAACCGAGTACTACGAGCAGTACTTC.